The sequence of this TCR beta chain was determined in a study of blood T cell repertoires in COVID-19 (TCRdb year 2020). With regard to the full study: Samples from collaborators originated in the United States, Italy and Spain and spanned both the acute and convalescent phases of COVID-19. The material from the prospective study consisted of cDNA or gDNA derived from T cells, B-cell-depleted T cells, or PBMCs. The dataset comprised deeply sampled blood TCRbeta repertoires from subjects exposed to, actively infected with, or recovered from COVID-19. The repertoires were made available in a free public database intended to serve as a resource for research on the immune response to SARS-CoV-2. Samples were obtained from the ongoing ImmuneRACE study (first 160 participants) and from 1,254 subjects provided by 6 global collaborators. A de-identified subject ID, COVID-19 status, age in years and sex were almost always included in the sample metadata. Where HLA class I and class II types were available, the types were taken from metadata supplied by the sample provider, not from assay-based typing.

Turning to this clone: Its target antigen remains unknown. Per-base quality was not reported, and no clone a single base away is much larger than it.

The collaborating institutions used their own protocols to collect whole blood in K2EDTA tubes. For TCRbeta analysis, collaborators shipped samples in one of three forms: frozen whole blood, isolated PBMCs, or DNA extracted from either of those sample types. CDR1 and CDR2 were assigned from the germline V gene (reference sequence) as GTSNPN and SVGIG. From the cysteine up to the phenylalanine, the CDR3 has a length of 10 residues. Solely the CDR3 DNA is kept, with 30 bases framed from the first base. General findings and caveats noted by the study authors: The quantity of clinical and demographic metadata differed by source and by participant and was supplied without curation.

The immunoSEQ Assay, a bias-controlled multiplex PCR, was used to amplify TCRbeta CDR3 regions from genomic DNA. In the source study's methods: Within the assay, amplification of reference gene primers was used to estimate how many nucleated cells each sample contained. To quantify the absolute abundance of each unique TCRbeta CDR3 rearrangement, sequence reads were collapsed and filtered. For each sample, productive Simpson clonality was calculated as the square root of Simpson's diversity index across productive rearrangements. This is the immuneACCESS table as TCRdb keeps it, with only in-frame sequences that have V and J called. A part of the clones is gone; compared with another copy, unresolved V genes explain less than half, and the rest is unexplained. Clone size and V and J calls were adopted from that table, with D and trimming inferred from the DNA. Here the sample has hundreds of thousands of clones; roughly 85% occur a single time. Of the sample, 1.4% to 1.5% is held by the ten largest clones.

This sequence was found in a woman in her 30s with active or convalescent COVID-19. The material sequenced was peripheral blood. The chain is encoded by TRBV30 joined to TRBJ2-4; 7 junctional bases match TRBD2. The sequenced DNA: TGTGGGGCGGGAGAGGGCATTCAGTACTTC. This is translated as CGAGEGIQYF.